A few counts support the clone carrying this TCR beta chain. Its antigen is undetermined. This entry comes from a study of breast tumors, draining lymph nodes, adjacent tissues. Study-level findings and limits: That most tumor T cells come from lymph nodes remained unproven. Compared with lymph nodes, tumors were less diverse; compared with nontumor tissue, more. Data fit most tumor T cells coming from lymph node, expanding in tumor. Tumor and nontumor repertoires were significantly more similar in luminal-like than in basal-like breast cancer.

TCRdb used MiXCR to reprocess the multiplex PCR reads, holding one entry per CDR3 protein. The repertoire holds approximately 60,000 distinct CDR3 sequences, 45% to 65% seen once, with roughly 19% in the top ten. Germline V gene data show CDR1 as SGHAT and CDR2 as FQNNGV. V was shortened by 5 bases and J by 1 base, with 11 bases between the two germline ends. This CDR3 has 14 residues. The receptor comes from a female donor with breast cancer. Some clones in this sample may be carry-over from other donors' samples. Sequencing was performed on breast tumor tissue. The V and J genes are TRBV11-2 and TRBJ1-1, with D uncertain. The CDR3 DNA follows: TGTGCCAGCAGCCCCGAGTTCTCGAACACTGAAGCTTTCTTT. Its translation is CASSPEFSNTEAFF.